The 23 T cell receptor beta chains below come from one sample, sequenced in a study of CD8 T cells in ankylosing spondylitis. MiXCR, run by TCRdb on the 5' RACE reads, gives a single entry per CDR3 protein. Among 250,000 to 350,000 distinct CDR3 sequences listed, 20% were seen once. Sequenced: blood, either unsorted or a sorted T cell fraction (not recorded which). The receptors shown here come from a male donor with ankylosing spondylitis or in good health (not recorded which).

The V call is TRBV5-1, the J call TRBJ2-5; either TRBD1 or TRBD2 may supply D (5 bases each). The CDR3 is made up of 16 amino acids. Germline loops: CDR1 SGHRS, CDR2 YFSETQ. V gave up 2 bases and J gave up 5 bases, with 19 bases separating them. The CDR3 here is CASSFGRGGLQETQYF. In DNA form, the CDR3 reads TGCGCCAGCAGCTTCGGTCGTGGGGGTCTCCAGGAGACCCAGTACTTC.

The V gene is TRBV12-3 or TRBV12-4, the J gene TRBJ2-3; D possibly corresponds to TRBD1 (6 bases). Trimming took off 6 bases at V and 4 bases at J, with 17 bases between the two ends. This CDR3 comprises 15 residues. CDR3 DNA: TGTGCCAGCAGCCTCAGCAGGGGCGTGGCAGATACGCAGTATTTT. Protein product: CASSLSRGVADTQYF.

This clonotype was seen ten or more times. The chain couples TRBV6-1 to TRBJ2-3, with TRBD2 identical over 8 bases. The CDR3 covers 14 residues. V trimming: 7 bases; J trimming: 0 bases; junction bases outside the gene matches: 3. Germline values: CDR1 MNHNS, CDR2 SASEGT. This CDR3 is CASTVAGSTDTQYF. DNA of the CDR3: TGTGCCAGCACTGTAGCGGGGAGCACAGATACGCAGTATTTT.

This clonotype was seen repeatedly, ten times or more. The chain combines TRBV12-3 or TRBV12-4 with TRBJ2-1; D remains unclear. Trimming took 2 bases from V and 0 from J, leaving 8 bases between them. CDR3 length equals 15 residues. CDR3 residues: CASSLPLGSYNEQFF. The CDR3 bases are TGTGCCAGCAGTTTACCCTTGGGCTCCTACAATGAGCAGTTCTTC.

This clonotype has just a few counts. The chain is built from TRBV24-1 and TRBJ2-5, with D perhaps TRBD1 or TRBD2 (6 bases each). Germline assignment: CDR1 KGHDR and CDR2 SFDVKD. CDR3 length equals 13 residues. The V gene lost 9 bases and the J gene lost 4 bases, with 14 bases spanning the gap. The CDR3 DNA follows: TGTGCCACCTCCAGGGGAGGAAGAGAGACCCAGTACTTC. Amino acids: CATSRGGRETQYF.

The chain uses TRBV12-3 or TRBV12-4 and TRBJ2-7; D is ambiguous. The CDR3 spans 12 residues. Trimming took off 5 bases at V and 6 bases at J, with 11 bases between the two ends. The CDR3 protein is CASSPGWGEQYV. The CDR3 DNA sequence: TGTGCCAGCAGTCCCGGATGGGGCGAGCAGTACGTC.

This rearrangement joins TRBV6-5 to TRBJ2-4; no firm D call. This CDR3 region has 12 residues. V lost 6 bases, J lost 9 bases, and 12 bases lay in between. Germline assignment: CDR1 MNHEY and CDR2 SVGAGI. CDR3 nucleotides: TGTGCCAGCAGGGACCATACCGGCATTCAGTACTTC. Its protein is CASRDHTGIQYF.

This clonotype has at least ten counts. CDR3 bases: TGCGCCAGCAGCTACCGACAGTTAGATGGGAACATTCAGTACTTC. This encodes CASSYRQLDGNIQYF. The rearrangement joins TRBV5-1 to TRBJ2-4; D may be TRBD1 (5 bases). Trimming took 3 bases from V and 7 from J, leaving 17 bases between them. The CDR3 extends over 15 amino acids. Germline V gene sequence: CDR1 SGHRS, CDR2 YFSETQ.

The chain recombines TRBV20-1 with TRBJ2-5; perhaps TRBD1 as D (6 bases). The CDR3 spans 14 residues. Trimming removed 3 bases from V and 5 bases from J, with 16 bases in between. Germline-derived CDR1 and CDR2 are DFQATT and SNEGSKA (reference sequence). The CDR3 spells CSASLGGGRETQYF. CDR3 DNA sequence: TGCAGTGCTAGCCTAGGTGGGGGCCGGGAGACCCAGTACTTC.

This clonotype was detected many times. CDR3 protein: CATRRGGNSYEQYV. In DNA form, the CDR3 reads TGTGCCACGCGCCGGGGGGGGAATTCCTACGAGCAGTACGTC. The V call is TRBV10-3, the J call TRBJ2-7; the match to TRBD2 covers 8 bases. With 10 bases clipped from V and 1 base from J, the junction kept 9 bases outside the gene matches. There are 14 residues in the CDR3. Germline lookup yields CDR1 ENHRY and CDR2 SYGVKD.

This sequence joins TRBV6-5 and TRBJ2-4; the D gene is possibly TRBD2 (6 bases). Germline V gene lookup returns CDR1 MNHEY and CDR2 SVGAGI. This CDR3 has 17 amino acids. Trimming left V 3 bases short and J 0 bases short, with 15 bases between. The CDR3 protein is CASSYSGTSVAKNIQYF. The CDR3 nucleotides are TGTGCCAGCAGTTATTCCGGGACTTCGGTAGCCAAAAACATTCAGTACTTC.

The V and J genes are TRBV30 and TRBJ2-2, with 11 positions matching TRBD1. The CDR3 sequence is 14 residues long. Losses at the gene ends were 3 bases for V and 6 bases for J; bases not matched to a gene: 3. Germline V CDR1 and CDR2: GTSNPN, SVGIG (reference sequence). The CDR3 sequence is CAWRGQGVSGELFF. The CDR3 DNA follows: TGTGCCTGGAGGGGACAGGGGGTATCCGGGGAGCTGTTTTTT.

This clonotype came up a few times. The chain employs TRBV28 and TRBJ1-1; 11 nucleotides line up with TRBD1. This CDR3 region has 16 residues. Germline V CDR1 and CDR2: MDHEN, SYDVKM. The V gene end was trimmed by 7 bases and the J gene end by 13 bases; junction bases not matched to a gene: 20. Here the CDR3 reads CASTSSPGQGASLGFF. The CDR3 DNA reads TGTGCCAGCACCTCGAGCCCTGGACAGGGGGCTTCTCTCGGTTTCTTT.

This clonotype was observed a few times. This rearrangement joins TRBV4-2 to TRBJ1-5; D is perhaps TRBD1 (5 bases). V was pared by 4 bases and J by 3 bases, with 10 bases between. This CDR3 has 14 residues. Germline-derived CDR1 and CDR2 are LGHNA and YNFKEQ. The CDR3 loop reads CASSLGGVNQPQHF. The CDR3 DNA reads as TGTGCCAGCAGCCTCGGGGGGGTCAATCAGCCCCAGCATTTT.

The rearrangement links TRBV28 to TRBJ2-7; the D is unclear. CDR1 and CDR2 (germline): MDHEN, SYDVKM. Between the trimmed V and J ends, which lost 3 bases and 6 bases, there was a span of 9 bases. CDR3 length: 12 residues. The CDR3 is CASSFSGLEQYV. The DNA for the CDR3 is TGTGCCAGCAGTTTTTCTGGGCTCGAGCAGTACGTC.

The V and J genes are TRBV3-1 and TRBJ2-2; TRBD2 agrees at 16 bases. The CDR3 length is 17 residues. Germline CDR1 and CDR2: LGHDT and YNNKEL (reference sequence). V dropped 3 bases and J dropped 6; count of bases not matched to a gene: 4. CDR3 nucleotides: TGTGCCAGCAGCCACCCCGGGACTAGCGGGGGGGCCGGGGAGCTGTTTTTT. Protein product: CASSHPGTSGGAGELFF.

The chain recombines TRBV5-6 with TRBJ2-6; D may be TRBD1 (6 bases). Trimming took off 3 bases at V and 1 base at J, with 11 bases between the two ends. Germline CDR1 and CDR2: SGHDT and YYEEEE. This CDR3 is 16 amino acids long. CDR3 DNA sequence: TGTGCCAGCAGCTCAAGGACAGTGTCTGGGGCCAACGTCCTGACTTTC. This sequence encodes CASSSRTVSGANVLTF.

CDR3 protein: CATSSFGREVQDTQYF. CDR3 bases: TGTGCCACCAGTTCTTTCGGGAGGGAAGTGCAAGATACGCAGTATTTT. The J gene is TRBJ2-3, the V gene TRBV24-1, with 8 bases aligning to TRBD2. V gave up 6 bases and J gave up 5 bases; unmatched junction bases: 12. The CDR3 totals 16 residues. Germline V CDR1 and CDR2: KGHDR, SFDVKD.

This clonotype was counted only a few times. The chain links TRBV3-1 to TRBJ1-1; D is perhaps TRBD1 (5 bases). V gave up 3 bases and J gave up 3 bases, with 8 bases separating them. CDR1 and CDR2 (germline): LGHDT, YNNKEL (reference sequence). The CDR3 is 13 amino acids. The DNA of the CDR3 is TGTGCCAGCAGCCATGAGGGGTACACTGAAGCTTTCTTT. This gives the protein CASSHEGYTEAFF.

This clonotype was detected only a few times. The CDR3 DNA sequence: TGTGCCAGCAGTTTCCACAGACGGAACACTGAAGCTTTCTTT. Its protein product is CASSFHRRNTEAFF. The chain uses TRBV12-3 or TRBV12-4 and TRBJ1-1; D is unclear. Trimming left V 3 bases short and J 1 base short, with 9 bases between. The CDR3 is 14 residues long.

The genes are TRBV6-1 and TRBJ2-7; tentatively, D is TRBD2 (6 bases). This CDR3 region has 16 residues. V was trimmed by 2 bases and J by 4 bases, leaving 18 bases between them. The V gene's germline CDR1 is MNHNS and CDR2 SASEGT. This chain's CDR3 is CASSEKGWWRDYEQYV. CDR3 in DNA: TGTGCCAGCAGTGAAAAGGGGTGGTGGCGGGATTACGAGCAGTACGTC.

This clonotype was detected a few times. The rearrangement links TRBV29-1 to TRBJ2-3; D gene ambiguous. There are 15 residues in the CDR3. Deletions cut 5 bases from V and 1 base from J, with 16 bases between. Germline CDR1 reads SQVTM; CDR2 reads ANQGSEA. The CDR3 sequence: CSVQEWARGTDTQYF. The CDR3 bases are TGCAGCGTTCAGGAGTGGGCGCGAGGCACAGATACGCAGTATTTT.

The genes are TRBV19 and TRBJ1-3; D is uncertain. There are 14 residues in the CDR3. V lost 5 bases, J lost 0 bases, and 8 bases lay in between. CDR1 is LNHDA and CDR2 is SQIVND in the germline V gene (reference sequence). This CDR3 reads CASSPKRSGNTIYF. In nucleotides, the CDR3 is TGTGCCAGTAGTCCCAAGCGCTCTGGAAACACCATATATTTT.